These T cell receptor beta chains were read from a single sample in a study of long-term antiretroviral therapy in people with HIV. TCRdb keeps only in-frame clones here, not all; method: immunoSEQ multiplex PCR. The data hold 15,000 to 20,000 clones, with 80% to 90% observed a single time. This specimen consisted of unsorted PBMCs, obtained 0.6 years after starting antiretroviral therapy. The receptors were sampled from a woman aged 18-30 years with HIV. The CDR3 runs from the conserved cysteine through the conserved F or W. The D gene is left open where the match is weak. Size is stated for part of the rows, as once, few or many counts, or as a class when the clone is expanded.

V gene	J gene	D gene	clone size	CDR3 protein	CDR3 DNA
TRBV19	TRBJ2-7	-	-	CASSIDIELATREQYF	TGTGCCAGTAGTATAGATATAGAACTAGCTACGAGGGAGCAGTACTTC
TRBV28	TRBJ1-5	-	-	CASSRLYSNQPQHF	TGTGCCAGCAGTCGATTATATAGCAATCAGCCCCAGCATTTT
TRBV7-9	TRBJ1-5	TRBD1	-	CASSFTGGNQPQHF	TGTGCCAGCAGCTTTACAGGGGGCAATCAGCCCCAGCATTTT
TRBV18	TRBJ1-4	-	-	CASSPRSETEKLFF	TGTGCCAGCTCACCACGATCGGAGACTGAAAAACTGTTTTTT
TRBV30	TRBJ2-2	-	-	CAWSMNTGELFF	TGTGCCTGGAGTATGAACACCGGGGAGCTGTTTTTT
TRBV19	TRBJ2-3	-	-	CASAQRRYTDTQYF	TGTGCCAGTGCCCAGCGGCGATACACAGATACGCAGTATTTT
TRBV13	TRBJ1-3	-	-	CASSSRATGHSGNTIYF	TGTGCCAGCAGCTCCCGAGCCACAGGGCACTCTGGAAACACCATATATTTT
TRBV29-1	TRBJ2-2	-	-	CSVEAQGTYTGELFF	TGCAGCGTTGAAGCGCAGGGGACTTACACCGGGGAGCTGTTTTTT
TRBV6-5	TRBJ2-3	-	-	CASSPASTDTQYF	TGTGCCAGCAGCCCAGCTAGCACAGATACGCAGTATTTT
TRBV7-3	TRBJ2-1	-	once	CASSRGPGNEQFF	TGTGCCAGCAGTAGAGGTCCGGGAAATGAGCAGTTCTTC
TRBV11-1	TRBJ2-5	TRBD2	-	CASSTTKGLAGETQYF	TGTGCCAGCAGCACGACCAAGGGACTAGCGGGGGAGACCCAGTACTTC
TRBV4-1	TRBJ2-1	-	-	CASSQEPTARYEQFF	TGCGCCAGCAGCCAAGAACCGACCGCTAGGTATGAGCAGTTCTTC
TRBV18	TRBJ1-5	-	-	CASSQQEDGNQPQHF	TGTGCCAGCTCACAACAGGAGGACGGCAATCAGCCCCAGCATTTT
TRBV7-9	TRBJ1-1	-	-	CASSTMTGRYEAFF	TGTGCCAGCAGCACAATGACGGGACGGTATGAAGCTTTCTTT
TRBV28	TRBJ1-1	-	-	CASSSQGSDTEAFF	TGTGCCAGCAGTTCACAGGGCTCGGACACTGAAGCTTTCTTT
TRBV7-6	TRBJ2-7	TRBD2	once	CASSSLRLAGGTYEQYF	TGTGCCAGCAGCTCTCTCCGACTAGCGGGAGGTACCTACGAGCAGTACTTC
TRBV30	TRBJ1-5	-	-	CAWSVQGLGNQPQHF	TGTGCCTGGAGTGTCCAGGGGTTGGGCAATCAGCCCCAGCATTTT
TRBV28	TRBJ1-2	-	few	CASSLYSVDGYTF	TGTGCCAGCAGTTTATACTCTGTCGATGGCTACACCTTC
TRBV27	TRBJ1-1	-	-	CASSSNGRLNTEAFF	TGTGCCAGCAGTTCGAACGGACGGTTGAACACTGAAGCTTTCTTT
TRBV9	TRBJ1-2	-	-	CASSSWPIPFYGYTF	TGTGCCAGCAGCTCCTGGCCTATCCCTTTCTATGGCTACACCTTC
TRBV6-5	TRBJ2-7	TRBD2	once	CASSRMSGGYEQYF	TGTGCCAGCAGTCGTATGAGCGGGGGCTACGAGCAGTACTTC
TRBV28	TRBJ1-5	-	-	CASRSQNNQPQHF	TGTGCCAGCAGGTCTCAAAATAATCAGCCCCAGCATTTT
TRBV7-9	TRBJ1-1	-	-	CASSSGQPAFF	TGTGCCAGCAGCTCGGGACAACCTGCTTTCTTT
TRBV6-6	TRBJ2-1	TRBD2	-	CASRERGPYNEQFF	TGTGCCAGCCGGGAGCGGGGGCCCTACAATGAGCAGTTCTTC